This TCR beta chain appears in the sequencing data of a study of cytomegalovirus exposure and HLA in healthy donors. Study observations and caveats: For most subjects, TCR beta sequences were reported to predict HLA-A and HLA-B alleles with accuracy. Compared with the approximately 680-donor mean, an Asian-associated ancestry cluster reportedly had fewer N-insertions, according to a later analysis.

As concerns this clone: Its antigen is as yet unknown.

The PCR had 60 Vbeta and 13 Jbeta primers. TCRdb's table, derived via immunoSEQ multiplex PCR, lists solely in-frame clones and lacks some. The data show 150,000 or so clones, 75% seen once. Whereas donors were nominally healthy upon sampling, unrecorded immune exposures were probable. Sequenced sample: PBMCs. This clonotype originated in a man aged 25-45 years in good health and CMV-seronegative.

The CDR3 DNA follows: TGTGCCAGCAGCTTAGGGACAGGGGCCCAGCATTTT. Protein sequence: CASSLGTGAQHF. The rearrangement joins TRBV7-2 to TRBJ1-5; 9 bases line up with TRBD1. The CDR3 has 12 amino acids. Germline V CDR1 and CDR2: SGHTA, FQGNSA. J gave up 11 bases and V 1 base, and 0 bases lay outside the gene matches.